This T cell receptor beta chain was sequenced during a study of control samples from healthy donors and cancer patients. Produced via immunoSEQ multiplex PCR; TCRdb's table is partial and in-frame only. This table holds over 200,000 clones, more than 65% found once. This clone has only one observation. This same CDR3 is encoded by further DNA sequences in the sample. V was pared by 3 bases and J by 4 bases, with 3 bases of the junction left unmatched. The CDR3 has 14 amino acids. Germline V lookup: CDR1 KGHSH, CDR2 LQKENI. Sequencing was performed on PBMCs. This chain uses TRBV18 with TRBJ1-2, with 9 bases that match TRBD1. This TCR was recovered from a woman between 55 and 75 years old with lung cancer. Here the CDR3 DNA reads TGTGCCAGCTCACCGGGACAGGGCGGCTATGGCTACACCTTC. It encodes CASSPGQGGYGYTF.